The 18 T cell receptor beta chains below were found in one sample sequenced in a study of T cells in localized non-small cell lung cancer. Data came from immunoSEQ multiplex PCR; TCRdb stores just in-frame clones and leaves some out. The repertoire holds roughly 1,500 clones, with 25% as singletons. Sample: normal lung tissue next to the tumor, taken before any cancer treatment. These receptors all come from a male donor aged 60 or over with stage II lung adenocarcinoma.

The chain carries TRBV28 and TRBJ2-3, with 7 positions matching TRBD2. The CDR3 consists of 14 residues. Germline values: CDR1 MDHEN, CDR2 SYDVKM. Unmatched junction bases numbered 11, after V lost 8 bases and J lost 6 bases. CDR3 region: CASAYRGVADTQYF. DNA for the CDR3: TGTGCCAGCGCCTACCGGGGGGTGGCGGATACGCAGTATTTT.

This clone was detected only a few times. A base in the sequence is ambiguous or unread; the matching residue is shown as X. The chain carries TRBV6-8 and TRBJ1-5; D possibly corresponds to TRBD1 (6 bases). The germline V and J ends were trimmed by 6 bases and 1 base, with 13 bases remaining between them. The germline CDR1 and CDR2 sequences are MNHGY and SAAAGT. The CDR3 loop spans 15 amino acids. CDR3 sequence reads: CASRXQGGSNQPQHF. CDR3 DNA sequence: TGTGCCAGCAGAMCACAGGGAGGGAGCAATCAGCCCCAGCATTTT.

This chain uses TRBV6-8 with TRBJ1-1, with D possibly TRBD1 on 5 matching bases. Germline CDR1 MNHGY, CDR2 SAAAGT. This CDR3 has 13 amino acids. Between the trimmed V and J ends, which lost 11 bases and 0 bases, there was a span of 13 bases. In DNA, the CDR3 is TGTGCCTCCGTGGGGCAAATGAACACTGAAGCTTTCTTT. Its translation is CASVGQMNTEAFF.

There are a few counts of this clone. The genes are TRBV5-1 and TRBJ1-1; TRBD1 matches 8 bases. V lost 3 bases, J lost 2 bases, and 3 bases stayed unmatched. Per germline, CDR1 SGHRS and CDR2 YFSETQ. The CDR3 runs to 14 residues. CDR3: CASSSGQGNTEAFF. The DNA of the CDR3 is TGCGCCAGCAGCTCAGGACAGGGTAACACTGAAGCTTTCTTT.

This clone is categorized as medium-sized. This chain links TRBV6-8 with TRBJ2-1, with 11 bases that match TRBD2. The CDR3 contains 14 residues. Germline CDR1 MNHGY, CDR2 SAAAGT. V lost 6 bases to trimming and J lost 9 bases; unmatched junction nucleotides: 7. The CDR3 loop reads CASRIAGGPSEQFF. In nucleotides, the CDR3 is TGTGCCAGCAGAATAGCGGGGGGGCCGAGTGAGCAGTTCTTC.

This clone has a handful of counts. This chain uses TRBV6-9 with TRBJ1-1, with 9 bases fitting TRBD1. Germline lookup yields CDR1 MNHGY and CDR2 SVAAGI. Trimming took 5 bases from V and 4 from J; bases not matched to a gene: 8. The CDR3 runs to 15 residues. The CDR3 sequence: CASSILQGAGTEAFF. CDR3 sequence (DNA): TGTGCCAGCAGTATCCTACAGGGGGCAGGCACTGAAGCTTTCTTT.

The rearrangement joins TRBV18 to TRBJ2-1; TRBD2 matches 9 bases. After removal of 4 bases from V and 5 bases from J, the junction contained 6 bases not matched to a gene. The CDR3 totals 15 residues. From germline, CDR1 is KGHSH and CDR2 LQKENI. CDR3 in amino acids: CASSHGTSLDNEQFF. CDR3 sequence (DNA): TGTGCCAGCTCACATGGGACTAGCCTCGACAATGAGCAGTTCTTC.

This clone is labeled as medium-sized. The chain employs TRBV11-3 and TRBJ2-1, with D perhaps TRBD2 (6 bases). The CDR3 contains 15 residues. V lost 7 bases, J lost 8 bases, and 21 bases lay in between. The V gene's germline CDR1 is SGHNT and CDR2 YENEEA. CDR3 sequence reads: CASTSGGSSLDEQFF. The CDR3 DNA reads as TGTGCCAGCACCTCCGGGGGATCCTCGCTTGATGAGCAGTTCTTC.

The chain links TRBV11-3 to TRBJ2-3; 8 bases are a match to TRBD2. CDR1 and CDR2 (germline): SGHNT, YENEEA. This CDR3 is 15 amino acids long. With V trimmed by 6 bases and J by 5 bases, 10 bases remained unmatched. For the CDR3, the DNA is TGTGCCAGCAGTCTCGGGACTAGGGTCCTAGATACGCAGTATTTT. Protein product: CASSLGTRVLDTQYF. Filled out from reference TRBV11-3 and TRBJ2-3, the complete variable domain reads EAGVVQSPRYKIIEKKQPVAFWCNPISGHNTLYWYLQNLGQGPELLIRYENEEAVDDSQLPKDRFSAERLKGVDSTLKIQPAELGDSAVYLCASSLGTRVLDTQYFGPGTRLTVL.

This CDR3 reads CASKLGTGTLEPQHF. DNA of the CDR3: TGTGCCAGCAAGTTAGGTACAGGGACTTTGGAGCCCCAGCATTTT. The chain combines TRBV11-3 with TRBJ1-5, with D perhaps TRBD1 (6 bases). The CDR3 loop spans 15 amino acids. V lost 7 bases and J 8 bases, leaving 21 bases between the germline ends. Germline lookup yields CDR1 SGHNT and CDR2 YENEEA.

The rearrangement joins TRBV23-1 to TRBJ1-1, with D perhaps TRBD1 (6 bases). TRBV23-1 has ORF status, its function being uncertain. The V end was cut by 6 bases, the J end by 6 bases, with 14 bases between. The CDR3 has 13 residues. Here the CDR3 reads CASSLGGAAEAFF. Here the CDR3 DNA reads TGCGCCAGCAGCTTGGGGGGGGCTGCTGAAGCTTTCTTT.

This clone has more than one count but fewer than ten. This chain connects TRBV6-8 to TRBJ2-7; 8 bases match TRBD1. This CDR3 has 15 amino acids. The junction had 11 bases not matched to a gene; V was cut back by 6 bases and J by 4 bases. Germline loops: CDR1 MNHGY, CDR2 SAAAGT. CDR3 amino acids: CASSSLPRGQYEQYF. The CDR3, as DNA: TGTGCCAGCAGCTCCCTACCCAGGGGGCAGTACGAGCAGTACTTC.

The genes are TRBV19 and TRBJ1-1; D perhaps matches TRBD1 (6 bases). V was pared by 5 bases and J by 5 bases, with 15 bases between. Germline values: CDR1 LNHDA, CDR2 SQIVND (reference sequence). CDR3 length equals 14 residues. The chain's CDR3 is CASSLQSRGTEAFF. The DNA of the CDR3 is TGTGCCAGTAGTCTTCAAAGCAGGGGAACTGAAGCTTTCTTT.

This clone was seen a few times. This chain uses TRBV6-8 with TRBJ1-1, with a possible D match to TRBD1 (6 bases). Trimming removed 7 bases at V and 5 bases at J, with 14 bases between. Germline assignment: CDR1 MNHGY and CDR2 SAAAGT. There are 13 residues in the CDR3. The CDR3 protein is CASTLTTGTEAFF. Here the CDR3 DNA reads TGTGCCAGCACACTGACCACAGGGACTGAAGCTTTCTTT.

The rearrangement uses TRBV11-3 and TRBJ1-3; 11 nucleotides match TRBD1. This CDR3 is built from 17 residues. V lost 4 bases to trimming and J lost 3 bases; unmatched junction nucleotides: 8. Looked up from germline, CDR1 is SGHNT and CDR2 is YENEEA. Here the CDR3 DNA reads TGTGCCAGCAGCTCCTCCGGGACAGGGGGTTTTGGAAACACCATATATTTT. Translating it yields CASSSSGTGGFGNTIYF.

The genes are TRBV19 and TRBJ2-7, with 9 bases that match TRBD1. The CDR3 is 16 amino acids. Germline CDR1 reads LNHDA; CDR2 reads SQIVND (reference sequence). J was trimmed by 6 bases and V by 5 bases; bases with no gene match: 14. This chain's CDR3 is CASSPPGTGFRGEQYF. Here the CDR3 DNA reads TGTGCCAGTAGTCCTCCCGGGACAGGGTTCCGGGGCGAGCAGTACTTC.

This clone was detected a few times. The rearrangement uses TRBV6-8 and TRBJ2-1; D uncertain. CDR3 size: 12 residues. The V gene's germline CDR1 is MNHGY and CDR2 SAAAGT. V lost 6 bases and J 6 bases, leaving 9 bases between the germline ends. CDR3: CASSRISNEQFF. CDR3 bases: TGTGCCAGCAGCCGGATAAGCAATGAGCAGTTCTTC.

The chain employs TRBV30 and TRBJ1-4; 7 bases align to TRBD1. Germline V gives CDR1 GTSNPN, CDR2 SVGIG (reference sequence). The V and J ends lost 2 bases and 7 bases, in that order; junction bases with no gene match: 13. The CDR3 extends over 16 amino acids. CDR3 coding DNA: TGTGCCTGGAGTCCCGGGAGGGGGCTCGGTCTTGAAAAACTGTTTTTT. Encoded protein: CAWSPGRGLGLEKLFF.